The next 5 T cell receptor beta chains were all read from a single sample in a study of cytomegalovirus exposure and HLA in healthy donors. PCR involved 60 Vbeta and 13 Jbeta primers. The table came from immunoSEQ multiplex PCR; TCRdb's copy has only in-frame clones and leaves some out. The sample includes roughly 150,000 clones, around 75% seen only once; the top ten take about 1.5%. The sequencing sample was made of PBMCs. The source of these receptors is a woman aged 30 to 39 in good health and CMV-seronegative.

V gene TRBV28 combines with J gene TRBJ2-1; D perhaps matches TRBD2 (5 bases). The germline V gene encodes CDR1 MDHEN and CDR2 SYDVKM. Trimming shortened V by 6 bases and J by 6 bases, and 18 bases separated the two germline ends. The CDR3 spans 15 residues. Written as DNA, the CDR3 is TGTGCCAGCAGGTTCCGGGATTTATCTCCCAATGAGCAGTTCTTC. Translated, it gives CASRFRDLSPNEQFF.

Here the CDR3 reads CASSFGGPRADTQYF. The CDR3 DNA follows: TGTGCCAGCAGCTTCGGGGGGCCCCGGGCAGATACGCAGTATTTT. This sequence joins TRBV7-2 and TRBJ2-3; possible D gene TRBD2, 7 bases. This CDR3 is built from 15 residues. V dropped 3 bases and J dropped 4 bases, with 14 bases sitting between them. Germline CDR1 is SGHTA and CDR2 is FQGNSA.

The V gene is TRBV6-5, the J gene TRBJ1-5; D not resolved. Germline values: CDR1 MNHEY, CDR2 SVGAGI. Trimming stripped 10 bases from V and 0 bases from J, with 10 bases between. The CDR3 totals 13 residues. Here the CDR3 DNA reads TGTGCCACCGGCAGGAATAGCAATCAGCCCCAGCATTTT. This sequence encodes CATGRNSNQPQHF.

This clone appeared a single time. V usage is TRBV5-6 and J usage is TRBJ1-1; TRBD1 matches 8 bases. This CDR3 contains 16 residues. The junction had 11 bases not matched to a gene; V was cut back by 4 bases and J by 3 bases. From germline, CDR1 is SGHDT and CDR2 YYEEEE. CDR3 in amino acids: CASSGFRGRGDTEAFF. As DNA, the CDR3 is TGTGCCAGCAGCGGTTTCAGGGGGCGCGGGGACACTGAAGCTTTCTTT.

This chain connects TRBV21-1 to TRBJ2-2; the table's D call TRBD1 went unverified against the DNA. TRBV21-1 is annotated as a pseudogene. The CDR3 spans 18 residues. The CDR3 sequence is CASSKGRGPPTNTGELFF. In DNA form, the CDR3 reads TGTGCCAGCAGCAAAGGGAGGGGGCCCCCTACGAACACCGGGGAGCTGTTTTTT.